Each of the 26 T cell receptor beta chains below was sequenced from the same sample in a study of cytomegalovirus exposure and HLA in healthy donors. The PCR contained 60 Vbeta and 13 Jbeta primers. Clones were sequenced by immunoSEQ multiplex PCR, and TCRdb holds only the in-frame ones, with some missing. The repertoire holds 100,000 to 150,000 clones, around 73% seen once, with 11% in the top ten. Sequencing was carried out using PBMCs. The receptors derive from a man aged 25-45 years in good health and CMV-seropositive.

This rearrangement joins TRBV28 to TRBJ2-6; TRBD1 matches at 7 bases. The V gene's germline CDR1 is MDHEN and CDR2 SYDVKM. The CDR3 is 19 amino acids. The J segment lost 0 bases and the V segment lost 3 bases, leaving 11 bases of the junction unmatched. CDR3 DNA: TGTGCCAGCAGTTTCCTAATAGACAGGGCCAGCTCTGGGGCCAACGTCCTGACTTTC. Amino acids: CASSFLIDRASSGANVLTF.

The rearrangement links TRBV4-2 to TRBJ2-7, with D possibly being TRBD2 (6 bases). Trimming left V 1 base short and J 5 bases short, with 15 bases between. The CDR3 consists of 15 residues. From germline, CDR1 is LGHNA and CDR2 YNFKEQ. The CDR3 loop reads CASSQGRDPRDEQYF. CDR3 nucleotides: TGTGCCAGCAGCCAAGGGAGGGACCCGCGGGACGAGCAGTACTTC.

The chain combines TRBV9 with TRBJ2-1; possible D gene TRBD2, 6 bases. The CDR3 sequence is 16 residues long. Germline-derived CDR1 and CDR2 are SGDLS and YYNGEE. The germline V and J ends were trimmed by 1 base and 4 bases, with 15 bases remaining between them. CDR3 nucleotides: TGTGCCAGCAGCGTAAACGGCGGAGGAGGGTACAATGAGCAGTTCTTC. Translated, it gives CASSVNGGGGYNEQFF.

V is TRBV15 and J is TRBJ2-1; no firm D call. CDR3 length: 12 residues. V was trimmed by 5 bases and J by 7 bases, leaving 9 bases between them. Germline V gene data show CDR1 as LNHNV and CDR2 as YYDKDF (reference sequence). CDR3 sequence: CATSANRNEQFF. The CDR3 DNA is TGTGCCACCAGCGCCAACAGAAATGAGCAGTTCTTC.

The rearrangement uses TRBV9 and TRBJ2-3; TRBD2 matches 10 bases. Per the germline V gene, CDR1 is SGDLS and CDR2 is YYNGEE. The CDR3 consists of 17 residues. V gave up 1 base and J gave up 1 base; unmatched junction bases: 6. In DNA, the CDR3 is TGTGCCAGCAGCGTACAACCAGCGGGAGGGCGCACAGATACGCAGTATTTT. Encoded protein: CASSVQPAGGRTDTQYF.

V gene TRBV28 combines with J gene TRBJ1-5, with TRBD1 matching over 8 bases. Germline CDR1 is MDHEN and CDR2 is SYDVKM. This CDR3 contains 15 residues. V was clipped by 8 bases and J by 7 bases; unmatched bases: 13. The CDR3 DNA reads TGTGCCAGCCTCCGTCCCGGACAGGGAGGCCAGCCCCAGCATTTT. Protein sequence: CASLRPGQGGQPQHF.

CDR3 nucleotide sequence: TGCGCCAGCAGCTTTTCCTCTCTTAGCGGGAGAGCTTACGAGCAGTACTTC. This sequence encodes CASSFSSLSGRAYEQYF. The V gene is TRBV5-1, the J gene TRBJ2-7, with 9 bases aligning to TRBD2. The CDR3 length is 17 residues. Germline CDR1 reads SGHRS; CDR2 reads YFSETQ. With V trimmed by 2 bases and J by 4 bases, 13 bases remained unmatched.

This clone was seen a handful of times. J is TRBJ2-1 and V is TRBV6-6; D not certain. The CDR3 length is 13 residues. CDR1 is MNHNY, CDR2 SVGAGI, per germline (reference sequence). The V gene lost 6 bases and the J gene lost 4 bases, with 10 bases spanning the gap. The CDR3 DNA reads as TGTGCCAGCAGGGCCCCGGAGTACAATGAGCAGTTCTTC. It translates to CASRAPEYNEQFF.

This chain's CDR3 is CASSLHREPQETQYF. As DNA, the CDR3 is TGTGCCAGCAGCTTGCATCGGGAACCACAAGAGACCCAGTACTTC. V is TRBV11-2 and J is TRBJ2-5; D may be TRBD2 (5 bases). Trimming shortened V by 3 bases and J by 2 bases, and 13 bases separated the two germline ends. CDR3 size: 15 residues. Germline V gene data show CDR1 as SGHAT and CDR2 as FQNNGV.

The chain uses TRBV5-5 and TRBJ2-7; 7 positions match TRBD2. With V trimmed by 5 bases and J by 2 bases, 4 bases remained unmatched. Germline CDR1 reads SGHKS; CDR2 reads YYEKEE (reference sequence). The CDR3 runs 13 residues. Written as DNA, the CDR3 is TGTGCCAGCAGTTGGACTAGTACCTACGAGCAGTACTTC. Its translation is CASSWTSTYEQYF.

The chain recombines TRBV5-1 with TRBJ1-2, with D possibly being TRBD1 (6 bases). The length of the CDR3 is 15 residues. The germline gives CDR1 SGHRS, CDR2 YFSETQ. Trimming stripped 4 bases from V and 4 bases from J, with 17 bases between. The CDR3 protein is CASSLGGGTGYGYTF. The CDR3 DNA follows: TGCGCCAGCAGCCTAGGGGGGGGGACTGGCTATGGCTACACCTTC.

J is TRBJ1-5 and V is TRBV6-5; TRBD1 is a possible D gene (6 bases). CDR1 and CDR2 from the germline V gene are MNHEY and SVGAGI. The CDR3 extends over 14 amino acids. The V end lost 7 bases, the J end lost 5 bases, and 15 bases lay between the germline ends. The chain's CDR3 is CASTPLEGDQPQHF. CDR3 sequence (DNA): TGTGCCAGCACCCCTTTAGAGGGGGATCAGCCCCAGCATTTT.

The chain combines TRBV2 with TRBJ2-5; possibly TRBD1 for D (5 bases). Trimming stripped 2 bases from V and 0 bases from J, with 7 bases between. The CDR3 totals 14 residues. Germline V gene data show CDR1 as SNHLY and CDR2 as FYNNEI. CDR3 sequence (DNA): TGTGCCAGCAGTGAACAGGGTAACCAAGAGACCCAGTACTTC. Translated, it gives CASSEQGNQETQYF.

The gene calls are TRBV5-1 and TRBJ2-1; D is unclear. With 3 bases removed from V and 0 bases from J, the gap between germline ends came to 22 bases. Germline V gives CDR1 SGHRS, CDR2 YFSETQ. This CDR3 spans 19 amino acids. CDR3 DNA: TGCGCCAGCAGCTCAGCCCCCCCCTCTGGTGGGCGCTCCTACAATGAGCAGTTCTTC. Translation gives CASSSAPPSGGRSYNEQFF.

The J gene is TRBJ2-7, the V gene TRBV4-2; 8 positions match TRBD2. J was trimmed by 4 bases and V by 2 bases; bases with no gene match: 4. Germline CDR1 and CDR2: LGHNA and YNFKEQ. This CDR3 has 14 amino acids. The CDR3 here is CASSQQAGDYEQYF. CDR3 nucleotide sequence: TGTGCCAGCAGCCAACAAGCGGGAGATTACGAGCAGTACTTC.

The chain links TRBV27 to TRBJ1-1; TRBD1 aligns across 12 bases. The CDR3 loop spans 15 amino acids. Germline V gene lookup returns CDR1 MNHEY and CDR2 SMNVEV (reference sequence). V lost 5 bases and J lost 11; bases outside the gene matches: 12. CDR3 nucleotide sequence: TGTGCCAGCAGTAGAGGGACAGGGGGCGGGGGGTGGGCTTTCTTT. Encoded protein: CASSRGTGGGGWAFF.

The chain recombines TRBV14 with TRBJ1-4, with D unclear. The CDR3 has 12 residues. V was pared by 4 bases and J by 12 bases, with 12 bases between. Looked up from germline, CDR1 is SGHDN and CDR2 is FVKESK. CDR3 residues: CASSPSWRQLFF. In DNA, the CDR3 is TGTGCCAGCAGCCCATCCTGGAGACAACTGTTTTTT.

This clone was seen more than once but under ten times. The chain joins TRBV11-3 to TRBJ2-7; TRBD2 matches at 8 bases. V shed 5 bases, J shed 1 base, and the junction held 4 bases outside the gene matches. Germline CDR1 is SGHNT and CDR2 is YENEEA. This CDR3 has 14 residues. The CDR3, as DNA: TGTGCCAGCAGCCTCGCGGGAGGTTCCTACGAGCAGTACTTC. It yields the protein CASSLAGGSYEQYF. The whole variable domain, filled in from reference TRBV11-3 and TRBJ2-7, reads EAGVVQSPRYKIIEKKQPVAFWCNPISGHNTLYWYLQNLGQGPELLIRYENEEAVDDSQLPKDRFSAERLKGVDSTLKIQPAELGDSAVYLCASSLAGGSYEQYFGPGTRLTVT.

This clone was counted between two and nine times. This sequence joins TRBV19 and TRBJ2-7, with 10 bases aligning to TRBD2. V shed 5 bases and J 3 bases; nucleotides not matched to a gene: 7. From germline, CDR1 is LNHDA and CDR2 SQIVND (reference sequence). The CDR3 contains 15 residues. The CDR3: CASSDPSGRYYEQYF. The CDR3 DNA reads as TGTGCCAGTAGTGACCCTAGCGGGAGATACTACGAGCAGTACTTC.

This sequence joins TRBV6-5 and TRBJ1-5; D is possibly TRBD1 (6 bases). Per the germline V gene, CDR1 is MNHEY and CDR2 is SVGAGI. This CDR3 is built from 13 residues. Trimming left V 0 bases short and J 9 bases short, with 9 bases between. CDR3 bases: TGTGCCAGCAGTTACTCGACAGGAGTGCCCCAGCATTTT. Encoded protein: CASSYSTGVPQHF.

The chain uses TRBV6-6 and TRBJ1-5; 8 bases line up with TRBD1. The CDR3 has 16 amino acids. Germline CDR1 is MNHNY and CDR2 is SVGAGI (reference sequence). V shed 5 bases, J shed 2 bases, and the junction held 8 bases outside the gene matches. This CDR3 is CASSLSSTGGNQPQHF. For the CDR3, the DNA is TGTGCCAGCAGTCTCTCGTCGACAGGGGGCAATCAGCCCCAGCATTTT.

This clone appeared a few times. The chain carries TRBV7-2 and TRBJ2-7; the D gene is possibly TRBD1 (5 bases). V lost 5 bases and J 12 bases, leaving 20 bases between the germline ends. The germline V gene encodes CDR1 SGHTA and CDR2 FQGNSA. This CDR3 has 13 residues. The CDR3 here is CASSPQGRVWLYF. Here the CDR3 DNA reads TGTGCCAGCAGCCCCCAGGGCCGCGTATGGCTGTACTTC.

The CDR3 sequence is CTQTLSGGGLDTQYF. The CDR3 DNA follows: TGTACCCAAACACTGTCAGGGGGCGGTTTGGATACGCAGTATTTT. J is TRBJ2-3 and V is TRBV30; 8 bases fit TRBD1. The germline V gene encodes CDR1 GTSNPN and CDR2 SVGIG (reference sequence). The CDR3 contains 15 residues.

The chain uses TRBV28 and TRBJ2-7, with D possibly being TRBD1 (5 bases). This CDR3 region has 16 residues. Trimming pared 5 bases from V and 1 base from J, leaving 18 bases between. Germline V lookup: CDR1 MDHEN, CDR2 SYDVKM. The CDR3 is CASSPPRGRGSYEQYF. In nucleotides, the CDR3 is TGTGCCAGCAGTCCCCCAAGGGGTAGGGGTTCCTACGAGCAGTACTTC.

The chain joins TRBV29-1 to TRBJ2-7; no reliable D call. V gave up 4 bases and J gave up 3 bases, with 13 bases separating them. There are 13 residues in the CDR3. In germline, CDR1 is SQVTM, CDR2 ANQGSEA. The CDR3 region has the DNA TGCAGCGTTGCTAGTGCAGTTGGCTACGAGCAGTACTTC. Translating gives CSVASAVGYEQYF.

In nucleotides, the CDR3 is TGTGCCAGCAGTGACTCATCCCGGACCGGACAGGCCGGGGAGCTGTTTTTT. Translated, it gives CASSDSSRTGQAGELFF. This chain connects TRBV6-4 to TRBJ2-2, with 7 positions matching TRBD1. V gave up 0 bases and J gave up 6 bases; unmatched junction bases: 10. The CDR3 totals 17 residues. The germline V gene encodes CDR1 MRHNA and CDR2 SNTAGT.